This T cell receptor (beta chain) emerged from a study of blood T cell repertoires in COVID-19. Study in general: COVID-19 samples collected from the United States, Italy and Spain covered acute and convalescent phases. Nucleic acid was either cDNA or gDNA, and it came from T cells, B-cell-depleted T cells, or PBMCs.

Repertoires were generated with immunoSEQ multiplex PCR, while TCRdb's copy carries only in-frame clones and drops some. Of about 55,000 clones in the sample, roughly 87% were seen once. The sequence was obtained from a human donor with active COVID-19. The donor label of this sample is uncertain. Sample: peripheral blood.

The chain's CDR3 is CASSELARGEQFF. CDR3 coding DNA: TGTGCCAGTAGCGAGCTAGCGCGCGGTGAGCAGTTCTTC. V and J are TRBV19 and TRBJ2-1; a possible D gene is TRBD2 (6 bases). Trimming left V 6 bases short and J 9 bases short, with 15 bases between. The CDR3 consists of 13 residues. Germline V lookup: CDR1 LNHDA, CDR2 SQIVND (reference sequence).